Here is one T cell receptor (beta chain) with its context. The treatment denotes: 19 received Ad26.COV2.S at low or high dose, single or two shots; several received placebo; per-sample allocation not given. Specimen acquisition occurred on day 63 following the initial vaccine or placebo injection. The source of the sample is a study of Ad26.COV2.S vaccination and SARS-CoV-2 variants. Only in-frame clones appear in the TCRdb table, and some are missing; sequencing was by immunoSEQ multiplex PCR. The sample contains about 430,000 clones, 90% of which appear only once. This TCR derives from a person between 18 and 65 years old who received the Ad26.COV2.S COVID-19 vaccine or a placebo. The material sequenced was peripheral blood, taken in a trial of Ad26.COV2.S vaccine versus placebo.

Written as DNA, the CDR3 is TGTGCCAGCAGCTTATACCCGGGAGCCCCCTACGAGCAGTACTTC. Translated: CASSLYPGAPYEQYF. The chain links TRBV7-9 to TRBJ2-7, with a tentative D call TRBD2 (6 bases). V was trimmed by 2 bases and J by 2 bases, leaving 13 bases between them. The CDR3 extends over 15 amino acids. The germline gives CDR1 SEHNR, CDR2 FQNEAQ (reference sequence).